Listed below are T cell receptor beta chains from one sample, sequenced in a study of Graves' ophthalmopathy and Graves' hyperthyroidism. TCRdb processed the multiplex PCR reads anew with MiXCR; each CDR3 protein has one entry. Altogether around 1,000,000 distinct CDR3 sequences are present, about 38% being singletons, with the ten largest covering 11%. Sequenced: peripheral blood or thyroid tissue (not recorded which). The source of these receptors is an adult man with Graves' hyperthyroidism. Each CDR3 is given with its conserved first and last residue. D genes are given only for firm matches. Size values are once, few and many counts, or a class for expanded clones, and some rows have none.

V gene	D gene	J gene	clone size	CDR3 protein	CDR3 DNA
TRBV6-6	NA	TRBJ1-1	NA	CASSYKWDTEAFF	TGTGCCAGCAGTTACAAGTGGGACACTGAAGCTTTCTTT
TRBV19	NA	TRBJ1-1	NA	CASTNWGNRVTEAFF	TGTGCCAGTACCAATTGGGGGAACAGGGTAACTGAAGCTTTCTTT
TRBV7-2	NA	TRBJ2-7	many	CASGYSMTREQYF	TGTGCCAGCGGGTATTCCATGACTCGGGAGCAGTACTTC
TRBV10-2	NA	TRBJ1-5	NA	CASSESRADRNQPQHF	TGCGCCAGCAGTGAGTCAAGGGCTGACAGAAATCAGCCCCAGCATTTT
TRBV9	TRBD2	TRBJ2-7	many	CASSVGASGRAAKGYEQYF	TGTGCCAGCAGCGTAGGGGCTAGCGGGAGGGCCGCGAAGGGCTACGAGCAGTACTTC
TRBV6-6	TRBD2	TRBJ2-7	many	CASVDASGGVWEQYF	TGTGCCAGCGTTGACGCTAGCGGGGGGGTCTGGGAGCAGTACTTC
TRBV11-2	NA	TRBJ1-1	many	CASSPIAGRVATEAFF	TGTGCCAGCAGCCCCATCGCGGGCAGGGTCGCCACTGAAGCTTTCTTT
TRBV20-1	TRBD2	TRBJ2-5	many	CSAHTAGVQETQYF	TGCAGTGCACACACCGCGGGGGTCCAAGAGACCCAGTACTTC
TRBV7-8	TRBD2	TRBJ2-2	few	CASSSGGGGELFF	TGTGCCAGCAGTTCGGGGGGTGGCGGGGAGCTGTTTTTT
TRBV5-6	NA	TRBJ1-6	few	CASSFRDGNSPLHF	TGTGCCAGCAGCTTCCGGGACGGTAATTCACCCCTCCACTTT
TRBV27	NA	TRBJ1-5	NA	CASSFLGDRQPQHF	TGTGCCAGCAGTTTCTTGGGGGACCGACAGCCCCAGCATTTT
TRBV2	NA	TRBJ1-6	few	CASSSLHF	TGTGCCAGCAGTTCCCTCCACTTT
TRBV20-1	TRBD1	TRBJ1-1	few	CSGGTGVTEAFF	TGCAGTGGAGGGACAGGGGTCACTGAAGCTTTCTTT
TRBV10-2	NA	TRBJ2-7	many	CASSGAIEQYF	TGCGCCAGCAGTGGCGCCATCGAGCAGTACTTC
TRBV29-1	TRBD1	TRBJ2-5	NA	CSQGQQLGTQYF	TGCAGCCAGGGACAGCAGCTTGGGACCCAGTACTTC
TRBV19	TRBD2	TRBJ2-5	few	CASSTQGASGRARQETQYF	TGTGCCAGTAGTACACAGGGAGCCAGCGGGAGAGCGAGGCAAGAGACCCAGTACTTC
TRBV4-3	NA	TRBJ2-7	NA	CASSQEAGIIYEQYF	TGCGCCAGCAGCCAAGAGGCGGGCATTATCTACGAGCAGTACTTC
TRBV14	TRBD1	TRBJ2-5	few	CASSQNQGQGETQYF	TGTGCCAGCAGCCAGAATCAAGGACAGGGGGAGACCCAGTACTTC
TRBV19	NA	TRBJ1-1	many	CASSTGRRSEAFF	TGTGCCAGTAGTACGGGACGGCGCTCTGAAGCTTTCTTT
TRBV29-1	NA	TRBJ2-7	NA	CSVIPGVNYEQYF	TGCAGCGTCATCCCCGGGGTCAACTACGAGCAGTACTTC
TRBV7-9	TRBD1	TRBJ1-2	many	CASSSRGGGGYTF	TGTGCCAGCAGCTCCCGAGGGGGCGGGGGCTACACCTTC
TRBV7-2	TRBD1	TRBJ2-7	NA	CASSLRAHPGQAYEQYF	TGTGCCAGCAGCTTACGTGCCCACCCGGGACAGGCCTACGAGCAGTACTTC
TRBV10-3	NA	TRBJ1-2	NA	CAISENRAGGYTF	TGTGCCATCAGTGAGAACCGGGCCGGAGGCTACACCTTC
TRBV20-1	NA	TRBJ1-1	NA	CSARDRLGPLATSEAFF	TGCAGTGCTAGAGATCGTCTAGGCCCACTGGCCACATCTGAAGCTTTCTTT
TRBV19	NA	TRBJ2-7	many	CASSVDRRYEQYF	TGTGCCAGTAGTGTAGACAGACGGTACGAGCAGTACTTC
TRBV4-2	NA	TRBJ2-7	few	CASSKQIAYEQYF	TGTGCCAGCAGCAAACAGATAGCCTACGAGCAGTACTTC
TRBV11-2	NA	TRBJ1-1	many	CASSYVTEAFF	TGTGCCAGCAGCTATGTCACTGAAGCTTTCTTT
TRBV4-3	NA	TRBJ2-5	few	CASSQDIAGTDDIVTQYF	TGCGCCAGCAGCCAAGATATAGCCGGGACGGACGACATTGTGACCCAGTACTTC
TRBV7-9	TRBD1	TRBJ1-2	many	CASSYPGQLVYGYTF	TGTGCCAGCAGCTACCCGGGACAGCTAGTCTATGGCTACACCTTC
TRBV5-1	NA	TRBJ1-1	NA	CASGLEVVGLNTEAFF	TGCGCCAGCGGGCTTGAGGTAGTGGGGTTGAACACTGAAGCTTTCTTT
TRBV2	NA	TRBJ2-7	many	CASSATTHEQYF	TGTGCCAGCAGCGCCACGACCCACGAGCAGTACTTC
TRBV5-1	NA	TRBJ1-6	many	CASSLGSGRENSPLHF	TGCGCCAGCAGCTTGGGGTCGGGGCGCGAAAATTCACCCCTCCACTTT
TRBV7-9	NA	TRBJ2-3	few	CASSSGERTDTQYF	TGTGCCAGCAGCTCGGGTGAACGCACAGATACGCAGTATTTT
TRBV12-3/TRBV12-4	TRBD1	TRBJ1-2	many	CASSLGTGPIGYTF	TGTGCCAGCAGCTTAGGGACAGGCCCTATTGGCTACACCTTC
TRBV10-3	NA	TRBJ1-3	many	CAITSDRNTIYF	TGTGCCATCACCTCGGACCGAAACACCATATATTTT
TRBV29-1	NA	TRBJ1-2	many	CSVLGGALHTNYGYTF	TGCAGCGTTCTTGGGGGGGCACTACACACTAACTATGGCTACACCTTC
TRBV24-1	NA	TRBJ2-7	many	CATMDGAPPNEQYF	TGTGCCACCATGGACGGGGCCCCACCGAACGAGCAGTACTTC
TRBV6-6	NA	TRBJ1-2	many	CASSDDMGTYGYTF	TGTGCCAGCAGTGATGACATGGGCACCTATGGCTACACCTTC
TRBV20-1	NA	TRBJ2-7	NA	CSAGQRGFQTYEQYF	TGCAGTGCTGGCCAAAGGGGGTTTCAAACCTACGAGCAGTACTTC
TRBV7-9	TRBD1	TRBJ1-2	NA	CASSLEGTGEDYGYTF	TGTGCCAGCAGCTTAGAGGGGACAGGGGAAGACTATGGCTACACCTTC
TRBV10-3	TRBD1	TRBJ2-7	many	CAIARQGDFYEQYF	TGTGCCATTGCCAGACAGGGGGACTTCTACGAGCAGTACTTC
TRBV7-2	NA	TRBJ2-5	many	CASSLVVLLGETQYF	TGTGCCAGCAGCTTAGTCGTCCTTCTAGGAGAGACCCAGTACTTC
TRBV5-4	TRBD1	TRBJ1-2	few	CASSPGTGGEYGYTF	TGTGCCAGCAGCCCTGGGACAGGGGGCGAATACGGCTACACCTTC
TRBV19	NA	TRBJ2-7	many	CASSQRTAVGEQYF	TGTGCCAGTAGCCAAAGGACTGCGGTAGGGGAGCAGTACTTC
TRBV14	NA	TRBJ2-7	NA	CASSLEQGSCEQYF	TGTGCCAGCAGCCTCGAACAGGGTAGCTGCGAGCAGTACTTC
TRBV7-9	NA	TRBJ2-7	NA	CASDDRRRGEQYF	TGTGCCAGCGACGACAGGAGACGGGGGGAGCAGTACTTC
TRBV14	TRBD1	TRBJ2-7	many	CASSFRQGTYEQYF	TGTGCCAGCAGCTTTCGACAGGGAACCTACGAGCAGTACTTC
TRBV9	NA	TRBJ1-3	NA	CASTQGPSSGNTIYF	TGTGCCAGCACCCAAGGACCGAGCTCTGGAAACACCATATATTTT
TRBV13	NA	TRBJ1-1	many	CASSLSGGPEAFF	TGTGCCAGCAGCTTATCCGGGGGTCCTGAAGCTTTCTTT
TRBV10-3	TRBD1	TRBJ2-7	many	CAISQTGQEQYF	TGTGCCATCAGCCAGACGGGACAGGAGCAGTACTTC